Listed below are T cell receptor beta chains from one sample, sequenced in a study of T cell clonotyping in hematopoietic cell transplantation. Generated by immunoSEQ multiplex PCR, the TCRdb table keeps only in-frame clones and is missing some. The sample holds roughly 9,300 clones, roughly 84% seen once. Sample: peripheral blood mononuclear cells, taken before stem cell transplant. The receptors stem from a woman in her 50s with chronic myeloid leukemia. Some clones in this sample may be carry-over from other donors' samples. Each CDR3 is given with its conserved first and last residue. D genes are given only for firm matches. Not all rows give a size; the values are once, few, many and, for expanded clones, a class.

clone_size: NA; j_call: TRBJ2-5; d_call: NA; v_call: TRBV6-6; cdr3_aa: CASSSHSSQYF; cdr3_nt: TGTGCCAGCAGTTCCCACTCTAGCCAGTACTTC
clone_size: NA; j_call: TRBJ2-5; d_call: NA; v_call: TRBV20-1; cdr3_aa: CSAQLHETQYF; cdr3_nt: TGCAGTGCACAGCTGCATGAGACCCAGTACTTC
clone_size: once; j_call: TRBJ2-5; d_call: NA; v_call: TRBV7-2; cdr3_aa: CASSLVDFGQETQYF; cdr3_nt: TGTGCCAGCAGCTTAGTGGATTTTGGCCAAGAGACCCAGTACTTC
clone_size: NA; j_call: TRBJ1-1; d_call: NA; v_call: TRBV19; cdr3_aa: CASSTGEWTEAFF; cdr3_nt: TGTGCCAGTAGTACAGGGGAATGGACTGAAGCTTTCTTT
clone_size: once; j_call: TRBJ1-4; d_call: NA; v_call: TRBV6-1; cdr3_aa: CASSEGTSSEKLFF; cdr3_nt: TGTGCCAGCAGTGAAGGGACGTCATCTGAAAAACTGTTTTTT
clone_size: NA; j_call: TRBJ2-7; d_call: TRBD2; v_call: TRBV5-4; cdr3_aa: CASSPGLEAYEQYF; cdr3_nt: TGTGCCAGCAGTCCGGGACTAGAGGCCTACGAGCAGTACTTC
clone_size: NA; j_call: TRBJ1-1; d_call: NA; v_call: TRBV6-6; cdr3_aa: CASSYSRATEAFF; cdr3_nt: TGTGCCAGCAGTTACTCGCGGGCCACTGAAGCTTTCTTT
clone_size: NA; j_call: TRBJ1-2; d_call: TRBD1; v_call: TRBV11-2; cdr3_aa: CASSYDRAGYGYTF; cdr3_nt: TGTGCCAGCAGCTATGACAGGGCCGGATATGGCTACACCTTC
clone_size: NA; j_call: TRBJ2-1; d_call: NA; v_call: TRBV28; cdr3_aa: CASSPTNGYNNEQFF; cdr3_nt: TGTGCCAGCAGTCCCACCAACGGCTACAACAATGAGCAGTTCTTC
clone_size: NA; j_call: TRBJ2-1; d_call: TRBD1; v_call: TRBV6-5; cdr3_aa: CASSKTGNPSNEQFF; cdr3_nt: TGTGCCAGCAGTAAGACAGGGAATCCTTCCAATGAGCAGTTCTTC
clone_size: NA; j_call: TRBJ2-5; d_call: TRBD1; v_call: TRBV5-4; cdr3_aa: CASSSGQGARETQYF; cdr3_nt: TGTGCCAGCAGCTCGGGACAGGGGGCACGGGAGACCCAGTACTTC
clone_size: NA; j_call: TRBJ2-7; d_call: NA; v_call: TRBV7-8; cdr3_aa: CASRLIYEQYF; cdr3_nt: TGTGCCAGCAGATTGATCTACGAGCAGTACTTC
clone_size: NA; j_call: TRBJ2-1; d_call: NA; v_call: TRBV7-2; cdr3_aa: CASNRRIGTTYNEQFF; cdr3_nt: TGTGCCAGCAACAGGAGAATCGGGACGACGTACAATGAGCAGTTCTTC
clone_size: NA; j_call: TRBJ1-1; d_call: TRBD1; v_call: TRBV29-1; cdr3_aa: CSVRDRDGTEAFF; cdr3_nt: TGCAGCGTTCGGGACAGGGATGGCACTGAAGCTTTCTTT
clone_size: NA; j_call: TRBJ2-1; d_call: TRBD1; v_call: TRBV4-1; cdr3_aa: CASSHPDRDSYNEQFF; cdr3_nt: TGCGCCAGCAGCCATCCCGACAGGGACTCCTACAATGAGCAGTTCTTC